Presented here are 30 T cell receptor beta chains from one specimen sequenced in a study of vaccination and CD4 T cells after COVID-19 (dated by TCRdb to between 2021 and 2023). Their antigens remain unidentified. The intended sense of this specimen's treatment or condition label: roughly ten-day PBMC culture with coronavirus spike peptide pools or control peptides (ViraFEST assay). The library relied on PCR. Reads for this sample came from an Illumina iSeq 100. DNA from cultured CD4+ T cells underwent TCR sequencing with the Oncomine TCR Beta short-read assay at the Johns Hopkins FTIC core. TCRdb's own reprocessing of the public reads used fastp at Q25 and MiXCR and kept productive beta chains. Rows with a matching CDR3 protein are joined into one entry that keeps the most common DNA and genes. The sample data list just under 20,000 distinct CDR3 sequences, and approximately 53% of these were observed just once. The top ten clonotypes cover roughly 10% of the sample.

Sequencing was done on a sample of CD4+ T cells from blood, cultured in vitro. These receptor sequences come from a human donor who had recovered from COVID-19.

The chain carries TRBV11-3 and TRBJ2-7; D ambiguous. Germline CDR1 reads SGHNT; CDR2 reads YENEEA. This CDR3 comprises 12 residues. V lost 5 bases, J lost 5 bases, and 10 bases lay in between. The CDR3 DNA follows: TGTGCCAGCAGCACCAATAAGAACGAGCAGTACTTC. Translation: CASSTNKNEQYF. Based on the CDR3 plus reference TRBV11-3 and TRBJ2-7, the full variable domain is EAGVVQSPRYKIIEKKQPVAFWCNPISGHNTLYWYLQNLGQGPELLIRYENEEAVDDSQLPKDRFSAERLKGVDSTLKIQPAELGDSAVYLCASSTNKNEQYFGPGTRLTVT.

The chain combines TRBV15 with TRBJ2-3, with D unresolved. This CDR3 region has 13 residues. Trimming removed 0 bases at V and 7 bases at J, with 8 bases between. Germline CDR1 and CDR2: LNHNV and YYDKDF (reference sequence). CDR3 coding DNA: TGTGCCACCAGCAGAGACTTAGTAAATACGCAGTATTTT. Translating gives CATSRDLVNTQYF.

This clonotype was found a few times. V and J are TRBV4-1 and TRBJ1-2; maybe TRBD1 (5 bases). Germline CDR1 reads MGHRA; CDR2 reads YSYEKL. The CDR3 extends over 19 amino acids. V gave up 0 bases and J gave up 8 bases, with 28 bases separating them. In nucleotides, the CDR3 is TGCGCCAGCAGCCAAGAGGAAATCCGGAGCGGGGGTCTATTCGGAGGCTACACCTTC. Translating it yields CASSQEEIRSGGLFGGYTF.

Judged by abundance, this clonotype is medium-sized. The chain uses TRBV7-9 and TRBJ2-7; TRBD1 or TRBD2 may be the D gene (5 bases each). The CDR3 has 12 residues. CDR1 is SEHNR and CDR2 is FQNEAQ in the germline V gene (reference sequence). V was shortened by 1 base and J by 10 bases, with 11 bases between the two germline ends. For the CDR3, the DNA is TGTGCCAGCAGCTTAGGTAGTGGGGACCAGTACTTC. It codes for CASSLGSGDQYF.

This clonotype was seen more than once but under ten times. The chain joins TRBV11-2 to TRBJ1-6; 10 nucleotides align to TRBD1. The V gene end was trimmed by 5 bases and the J gene end by 5 bases; junction bases not matched to a gene: 9. The CDR3 contains 17 residues. Germline V gene sequence: CDR1 SGHAT, CDR2 FQNNGV. As DNA, the CDR3 is TGTGCCAGCAGCAGGTTGACAGGGGGCTTTGATAATTCACCCCTCCACTTT. It encodes CASSRLTGGFDNSPLHF.

V gene TRBV6-5 combines with J gene TRBJ1-1; 9 bases are shared with TRBD1. CDR3 length: 15 residues. Germline-derived CDR1 and CDR2 are MNHEY and SVGAGI. V lost 0 bases, J lost 4 bases, and 3 bases stayed unmatched. The CDR3 nucleotides are TGTGCCAGCAGTTACTCTGTGGGACAGGGCACTGAAGCTTTCTTT. It is translated as CASSYSVGQGTEAFF.

This clonotype was detected only a few times. The V gene is TRBV20-1, the J gene TRBJ1-2; the match to TRBD1 covers 7 bases. Germline CDR1 is DFQATT and CDR2 is SNEGSKA (reference sequence). J gave up 5 bases and V 6 bases, and 15 bases lay outside the gene matches. The CDR3 covers 15 residues. The CDR3 spells CSAQTGQSQSYGYTF. The CDR3 bases are TGCAGTGCCCAGACGGGACAGAGCCAATCTTATGGCTACACCTTC.

The chain couples TRBV19 to TRBJ1-1; possible D gene TRBD1, 5 bases. The germline V and J ends were trimmed by 8 bases and 5 bases, with 15 bases remaining between them. The CDR3 is 13 amino acids. Germline V gives CDR1 LNHDA, CDR2 SQIVND (reference sequence). The CDR3 nucleotides are TGTGCCAGTGCATTCCTTGGGGGGACTGAAGCTTTCTTT. Translating gives CASAFLGGTEAFF.

This chain links TRBV28 with TRBJ1-6; D is undetermined. This CDR3 comprises 14 residues. The V and J ends lost 2 bases and 6 bases respectively, with 8 bases between them. The germline CDR1 and CDR2 sequences are MDHEN and SYDVKM. The CDR3 DNA follows: TGTGCCAGCAGTTTACTCGGCCGTAATTCACCCCTCCACTTT. It encodes CASSLLGRNSPLHF.

The gene calls are TRBV11-3 and TRBJ2-7; 8 bases map to TRBD2. The ends lost 4 bases at V and 1 base at J; junction bases unmatched: 6. Germline V gene sequence: CDR1 SGHNT, CDR2 YENEEA. This CDR3 is 15 amino acids long. The CDR3 sequence: CASSSSGSWSYEQYF. The CDR3 coding sequence is TGTGCCAGCAGCTCAAGCGGGAGTTGGTCCTACGAGCAGTACTTC.

There are a few counts of this clonotype. The chain carries TRBV11-2 and TRBJ1-1; unclear D gene. Germline V lookup: CDR1 SGHAT, CDR2 FQNNGV. The CDR3 covers 15 residues. Between the trimmed V and J ends, which lost 2 bases and 3 bases, there was a span of 13 bases. This CDR3 is CASSLLSGGHTEAFF. The CDR3, as DNA: TGTGCCAGCAGCTTATTGTCAGGAGGGCACACTGAAGCTTTCTTT.

The chain is built from TRBV7-9 and TRBJ1-1; tentatively, D is TRBD1 (5 bases). CDR1 is SEHNR and CDR2 is FQNEAQ in the germline V gene (reference sequence). The CDR3 covers 13 residues. The germline V and J ends were trimmed by 3 bases and 5 bases, with 10 bases remaining between them. This chain's CDR3 is CASSFDSRTEAFF. DNA for the CDR3: TGTGCCAGCAGCTTCGACAGCAGGACTGAAGCTTTCTTT.

V and J are TRBV20-1 and TRBJ1-2; D uncertain. With 6 bases removed from V and 4 bases from J, the gap between germline ends came to 15 bases. Germline V gene data show CDR1 as DFQATT and CDR2 as SNEGSKA (reference sequence). CDR3 length: 13 amino acids. The chain's CDR3 is CSALLDGSYGYTF. As DNA, the CDR3 is TGCAGTGCCCTACTGGACGGTTCCTATGGCTACACCTTC.

The chain carries TRBV7-9 and TRBJ1-1; tentatively, D is TRBD1 (5 bases). The CDR3 is 17 residues long. From germline, CDR1 is SEHNR and CDR2 FQNEAQ (reference sequence). V lost 2 bases to trimming and J lost 0 bases, with 16 bases between them. CDR3 sequence: CASSLSKSTDMNTEAFF. The CDR3, as DNA: TGTGCCAGCAGCTTATCAAAATCGACAGACATGAACACTGAAGCTTTCTTT.

The chain joins TRBV30 to TRBJ1-1; maybe TRBD1 (5 bases). This CDR3 contains 12 residues. Germline assignment: CDR1 GTSNPN and CDR2 SVGIG (reference sequence). V lost 2 bases, J lost 4 bases, and 8 bases lay in between. In nucleotides, the CDR3 is TGTGCCTGGAGTCCGGGGGGCACTGAAGCTTTCTTT. Amino acid sequence: CAWSPGGTEAFF.

This clonotype was counted only a few times. The chain couples TRBV11-3 to TRBJ1-1, with 10 bases identical to TRBD1. Germline V gene data show CDR1 as SGHNT and CDR2 as YENEEA. V gave up 0 bases and J gave up 6 bases; unmatched junction bases: 7. The CDR3 spans 16 residues. CDR3 DNA: TGTGCCAGCAGCTTAGATTACGGGACAGGGGTCCCTGAAGCTTTCTTT. This gives the protein CASSLDYGTGVPEAFF.

The V and J genes are TRBV7-2 and TRBJ2-3; 9 bases map to TRBD2. The CDR3 is 15 amino acids. Trimming at V came to 5 bases and at J to 4 bases, leaving 7 bases not matched to a gene. The V gene's germline CDR1 is SGHTA and CDR2 FQGNSA. The CDR3 region is CASSPQAGGSDTQYF. CDR3 nucleotides: TGTGCCAGCAGCCCTCAAGCGGGAGGATCAGATACGCAGTATTTT.

This clonotype was detected a few times. The chain has TRBV14 and TRBJ1-1; D gene unclear. This CDR3 spans 13 amino acids. Germline V gene lookup returns CDR1 SGHDN and CDR2 FVKESK. Deletions cut 0 bases from V and 4 bases from J, with 6 bases between. CDR3: CASSQDTVTEAFF. The CDR3 coding sequence is TGTGCCAGCAGCCAAGATACAGTCACTGAAGCTTTCTTT.

The chain has TRBV7-4 and TRBJ1-2; D gene uncertain. The ends were cut back, 5 bases at V and 0 bases at J, with 10 bases in the middle. Germline loops: CDR1 SGHVT, CDR2 SQSDAQ. The CDR3 consists of 14 residues. CDR3 loop: CASSQSYPNYGYTF. In DNA form, the CDR3 reads TGTGCCAGCAGCCAATCATACCCTAACTATGGCTACACCTTC.

The chain employs TRBV20-1 and TRBJ1-2; D might be TRBD1 (5 bases). The CDR3 contains 14 residues. Germline CDR1 reads DFQATT; CDR2 reads SNEGSKA (reference sequence). With 0 bases removed from V and 3 bases from J, the gap between germline ends came to 11 bases. CDR3 region: CSARDGGKDYGYTF. Written as DNA, the CDR3 is TGCAGTGCTAGAGATGGGGGGAAGGACTATGGCTACACCTTC.

The chain joins TRBV19 to TRBJ1-1; perhaps TRBD1 as D (5 bases). The ends were cut back, 1 base at V and 0 bases at J, with 9 bases in the middle. Looked up from germline, CDR1 is LNHDA and CDR2 is SQIVND (reference sequence). The CDR3 spans 15 residues. The CDR3 DNA sequence: TGTGCCAGTAGTATAGCGGGGGGTCTGAACACTGAAGCTTTCTTT. It encodes CASSIAGGLNTEAFF. The full variable domain, rest sourced from reference TRBV19 and TRBJ1-1, is DGGITQSPKYLFRKEGQNVTLSCEQNLNHDAMYWYRQDPGQGLRLIYYSQIVNDFQKGDIAEGYSVSREKKESFPLTVTSAQKNPTAFYLCASSIAGGLNTEAFFGQGTRLTVV.

V usage is TRBV7-6 and J usage is TRBJ1-1; 7 positions agree with TRBD1. After removal of 5 bases from V and 1 base from J, the junction contained 7 bases not matched to a gene. Germline CDR1 is SGHVS and CDR2 is FNYEAQ. The CDR3 runs to 15 residues. CDR3: CASSRPGTANTEAFF. Here the CDR3 DNA reads TGTGCCAGCAGCCGACCAGGGACAGCGAACACTGAAGCTTTCTTT.

V and J are TRBV18 and TRBJ1-5; TRBD1 matches 8 bases. The CDR3 loop spans 16 amino acids. Looked up from germline, CDR1 is KGHSH and CDR2 is LQKENI. Trimming took 4 bases from V and 4 from J; bases not matched to a gene: 9. CDR3 in amino acids: CASSLDRGAGNQPQHF. Written as DNA, the CDR3 is TGTGCCAGCTCACTCGACAGGGGTGCGGGGAATCAGCCCCAGCATTTT.

J is TRBJ1-2 and V is TRBV19; tentative D call: TRBD1 (5 bases). The CDR3 is made up of 15 amino acids. Germline CDR1 reads LNHDA; CDR2 reads SQIVND (reference sequence). Trimming left V 3 bases short and J 3 bases short, with 14 bases between. DNA for the CDR3: TGTGCCAGTAGTATCGAGGAGGGGCTGTACTATGGCTACACCTTC. This codes for CASSIEEGLYYGYTF.

Regarding this clonotype: A junction end diverges from the germline sequence, so it may reflect a read error. The chain combines TRBV7-9 with TRBJ2-1, with 11 bases aligning to TRBD1. This CDR3 has 16 residues. Germline lookup yields CDR1 SEHNR and CDR2 FQNEAQ (reference sequence). The CDR3 spells CASSLFTGTGGNEQFF. CDR3 DNA: TGTGCCAGCAGCTTGTTTACCGGGACAGGGGGGAATGAACAGTTCTTC.

The chain couples TRBV11-1 to TRBJ1-1; D remains unclear. Germline V gene lookup returns CDR1 SGHAT and CDR2 FQDESV (reference sequence). V gave up 1 base and J gave up 1 base, with 4 bases separating them. The CDR3 runs 13 residues. The CDR3 DNA is TGTGCCAGCAGCTTAGGCAGGAACACTGAAGCTTTCTTT. Translation: CASSLGRNTEAFF.

The gene calls are TRBV19 and TRBJ1-1; no clear D. Germline values: CDR1 LNHDA, CDR2 SQIVND (reference sequence). V lost 8 bases to trimming and J lost 1 base, with 8 bases between them. The CDR3 has 12 amino acids. CDR3 bases: TGTGCCAGTCTACACAGGAACACTGAAGCTTTCTTT. Amino acid sequence: CASLHRNTEAFF.

The J gene is TRBJ2-5, the V gene TRBV7-9, with TRBD1 matching over 7 bases. There are 16 residues in the CDR3. Germline CDR1 SEHNR, CDR2 FQNEAQ (reference sequence). V trimming: 1 base; J trimming: 3 bases; junction bases outside the gene matches: 8. CDR3 nucleotide sequence: TGTGCCAGCAGCTTAGATGTCAGTCAGGGGGAAGAGACCCAGTACTTC. As protein: CASSLDVSQGEETQYF. Variable domain in full (rest from reference TRBV7-9 and TRBJ2-5): DTGVSQNPRHKITKRGQNVTFRCDPISEHNRLYWYRQTLGQGPEFLTYFQNEAQLEKSRLLSDRFSAERPKGSFSTLEIQRTEQGDSAMYLCASSLDVSQGEETQYFGPGTRLLVL.

This clonotype has only a few counts. The chain is built from TRBV6-1 and TRBJ1-2; no definite D call. The V end lost 9 bases, the J end lost 4 bases, and 9 bases lay between the germline ends. The CDR3 runs to 11 residues. In germline, CDR1 is MNHNS, CDR2 SASEGT. CDR3 region: CASRLGYGYTF. DNA for the CDR3: TGTGCCAGTCGACTAGGCTATGGCTACACCTTC.

The CDR3 sequence is CASSFRTGSAAQYF. CDR3 coding DNA: TGTGCCAGCAGTTTCCGGACAGGGAGTGCCGCGCAGTATTTT. The V gene is TRBV6-5, the J gene TRBJ2-3; 8 bases map to TRBD1. The CDR3 is made up of 14 amino acids. With 4 bases clipped from V and 10 bases from J, the junction kept 10 bases outside the gene matches. The germline CDR1 and CDR2 sequences are MNHEY and SVGAGI.